This T cell receptor beta chain was sequenced for a study of blood T cell repertoires in COVID-19. Study information: The analysed material was cDNA or gDNA that came from T cells, B-cell-depleted T cells, or PBMCs.

Sequenced by immunoSEQ multiplex PCR; TCRdb stores in-frame clones only, minus some. This sample carries about 100,000 clones, roughly nine tenths of them seen once, and the ten largest clones take roughly 0.99%. This clone was seen more than once but under ten times. The sequencing input was peripheral blood. The sequence derives from a man between 60 and 70 years old with acute or convalescent COVID-19.

In DNA, the CDR3 is TGTGCCAGCGGTAGCGGGGGACGAAACATTCAGTACTTC. This codes for CASGSGGRNIQYF. The rearrangement joins TRBV6-5 to TRBJ2-4; 9 nucleotides line up with TRBD2. From germline, CDR1 is MNHEY and CDR2 SVGAGI. The CDR3 is made up of 13 amino acids. J was trimmed by 6 bases and V by 8 bases; bases with no gene match: 5.